This record concerns one T cell receptor beta chain sequence. Its antigen is still unknown. No clone much larger than this one lies a single base away; base qualities are absent. Library preparation was by the immunoSEQ multiplex PCR assay. To provide template for TCR sequencing, every sample had RNA extracted and reverse transcribed into cDNA. First-strand cDNA was synthesized with SuperScript III using a 2:1 mix of oligo-dT and random hexamers. A synthetic immune receptor repertoire was used to gauge amplification bias, and whatever bias remained was removed computationally. As for the original processing: Raw reads were preprocessed for error removal, and CDR3 was defined according to IMGT conventions as running from the conserved cysteine to phenylalanine. Clonality was calculated as 1 minus Shannon entropy normalized by log2 of the number of productive unique TCRs. Scalp TCRbeta sequences were cross-referenced with sorted blood CD4 and CD8 repertoires so that the CD4 or CD8 identity of scalp clones could be inferred. TCRdb stores this immuneACCESS table with in-frame sequences only. Part of the clones is absent; in the studies checked, under half of the shortfall reflects unresolved V genes, and no reason is known for the rest. V and J calls and clone size come straight from that table; D and trimming were deduced from the DNA. Recorded for this sample are hundreds of thousands of clones; around two fifths of them occurred a single time. The biggest ten clones account for 0.4% to 0.55% of the sample.

Taken with the paper, the label for treatment or condition translates to: oral pan-JAK inhibitor, 5-10 mg twice daily. Lesional scalp punch biopsies and peripheral blood were collected from alopecia areata patients. After PBMCs were isolated by density centrifugation and stained for CD3, CD4 and CD8, a FACSAria was used to sort CD4+ and CD8+ T cells. These data come from a study of CD8+ T cells in alopecia areata (dated 2018 in TCRdb). Broadly, across the study: The treated patients, all with moderate-to-severe alopecia areata, were enrolled in an open-label pilot trial of oral tofacitinib given at 5 to 10 mg twice daily. Human TCRbeta sequencing covered scalp tissue and sorted CD4+ and CD8+ peripheral blood T cells from patchy and totalis/universalis alopecia areata patients and healthy controls. Patients on tofacitinib were biopsied at baseline and after 4 and 24 weeks of treatment, and several of the patients also had a later scalp biopsy. TCRbeta CDR3 regions were amplified by immunoSEQ multiplex PCR with 35 Vbeta forward and 13 Jbeta reverse primers. Tofacitinib was given for 6 to 18 months, followed by 6 months of follow-up off drug to assess delayed response and recurrence. Scalp clonality was compared across normal scalp (n=4), patchy alopecia areata scalp (n=8), and alopecia totalis/universalis scalp (n=8). In treated patients, disease severity was measured using the SALT score, which gives the percentage of scalp surface area affected. RNA was extracted with the PAXgene miRNA kit for fixed scalp, the miRNeasy kit for PBMCs, and the RNeasy kit for mouse skin. High-throughput TCRbeta sequencing was used to examine T cell clonal expansion in alopecia areata in both the C3H/HeJ mouse model and human patients.

General findings and caveats noted by the study authors: With tofacitinib, both scalp clonality and the number of expanded CD8+ clones among the top 100 scalp clones went down significantly. Because the treated cohort was small and had only one nonresponder, larger studies are needed to examine links between baseline CD8+ expansion and response. Lesional scalp, especially in alopecia totalis/universalis, showed higher clonality and more expanded CD8+ clones than normal scalp, suggesting antigenic drive. During tofacitinib treatment, many expanded lesional clones remained in scalp and blood, and this persistence may partly explain relapse after treatment is stopped. Unlike mouse skin, which is dominated by gammadelta T cells, normal human skin has resident alphabeta T cells that are also sequenced, and this complicates analysis of the scalp TCR repertoire. Shared TCR sequences between patients were less evident than in mice, which may be partly attributable to HLA diversity in the patient population.

Reading from cysteine to phenylalanine, the CDR3 counts 15 amino acids. Of the read, only the CDR3 DNA is kept; its 45 bases are in frame from base 1. V drops 0 bases and J drops 2 bases, leaving 14 bases in between. Looking up the germline V gene yields CDR1 SQVTM and CDR2 ANQGSEA. The receptor was isolated from a human donor with alopecia areata. The sequenced sample was CD4+ T cells sorted from blood, obtained at approximately week 34, from a patient treated with tofacitinib. The chain couples TRBV29-1 to TRBJ2-7; no D gene call is confident. The CDR3 protein sequence reads: CSVEDREGSTYEQYF. The DNA reads as follows: TGCAGCGTTGAAGATCGCGAAGGATCCACCTACGAGCAGTACTTC.